This T cell receptor (beta chain) was sequenced during a study of PD-1 blockade in classical Hodgkin lymphoma. Whole-study findings and limits: Reports described newly diagnosed patients as having lower baseline TCR diversity than healthy donors. Exclusion covered patients beginning nivolumab under 1 year post-ASCT. A significant rise in TCR diversity was seen by C4D1 for CD4+ cells but not for CD8+ cells.

Points on this clone: Its matching antigen is unknown.

Sequencing used immunoSEQ multiplex PCR; TCRdb keeps in-frame clones, though not all of them. The repertoire holds under 30,000 clones, with over 60% as singletons. Germline V lookup: CDR1 MDHEN, CDR2 SYDVKM. The CDR3 is 13 amino acids. Between the trimmed V and J ends, which lost 7 bases and 5 bases, there was a span of 11 bases. Each and every patient relapsed after autologous stem cell transplantation, and patients got differing brentuximab vedotin exposure. The CD4+ T cells used were purified from thawed PBMCs through magnetic negative selection. The chain recombines TRBV28 with TRBJ2-2; D uncertain. The TCR originated in a human donor with classical Hodgkin lymphoma. The sample was CD4+ T cells from blood, taken at baseline. This CDR3 is CASTLWDTGELFF. The CDR3 DNA reads TGTGCCAGCACCCTCTGGGATACCGGGGAGCTGTTTTTT.